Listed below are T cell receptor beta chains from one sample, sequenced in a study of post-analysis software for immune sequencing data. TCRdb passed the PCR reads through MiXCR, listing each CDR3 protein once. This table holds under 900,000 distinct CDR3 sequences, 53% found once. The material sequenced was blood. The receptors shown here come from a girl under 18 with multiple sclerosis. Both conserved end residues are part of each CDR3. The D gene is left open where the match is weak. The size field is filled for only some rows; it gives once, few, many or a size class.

cdr3_nt: TGTGCCAGCAGCGTAGGAGGTGGGTCCGCCTACAATGAGCAGTTCTTC
cdr3_aa: CASSVGGGSAYNEQFF
clone_size: -
v_call: TRBV9
j_call: TRBJ2-1
d_call: -

cdr3_nt: TGTGCCATCAGTGAGAAGGTTCCGGCGCAAGGGGTCCACGAGCAGTACTTC
cdr3_aa: CAISEKVPAQGVHEQYF
clone_size: few
v_call: TRBV10-3
j_call: TRBJ2-7
d_call: -

cdr3_nt: TGTACCAGCAGCCCGGGCGGTGGATATGGCTACACCTTC
cdr3_aa: CTSSPGGGYGYTF
clone_size: -
v_call: TRBV5-6
j_call: TRBJ1-2
d_call: -

cdr3_nt: TGTGCCAGCAGTCCCCCGGGACAGCCCCAGCATTTT
cdr3_aa: CASSPPGQPQHF
clone_size: -
v_call: TRBV27
j_call: TRBJ1-5
d_call: -

cdr3_nt: TGTGCCAGCAGCTGGGGACAGGTGCAGTTCTTC
cdr3_aa: CASSWGQVQFF
clone_size: -
v_call: TRBV12-3/TRBV12-4
j_call: TRBJ2-1
d_call: TRBD1

cdr3_nt: TGCAGCGTGGTCCGGGGAGGGGATCGTGAGCAGTTCTTC
cdr3_aa: CSVVRGGDREQFF
clone_size: -
v_call: TRBV29-1
j_call: TRBJ2-1
d_call: TRBD2

cdr3_nt: TGTGCCTGGAGTGTAGGTATAGACCCTGGGACAGATACGCAGTATTTT
cdr3_aa: CAWSVGIDPGTDTQYF
clone_size: -
v_call: TRBV30
j_call: TRBJ2-3
d_call: -

cdr3_nt: TGCGCCAGCAGCTCGGACGCCCGGAGGAACGAGCAGTACTTC
cdr3_aa: CASSSDARRNEQYF
clone_size: -
v_call: TRBV5-1
j_call: TRBJ2-7
d_call: -

cdr3_nt: TGCGCCAGCAGCCAAGATACAGGGGAGACGACGGGGGCCAACGTCCTGACTTTC
cdr3_aa: CASSQDTGETTGANVLTF
clone_size: few
v_call: TRBV4-1
j_call: TRBJ2-6
d_call: TRBD1

cdr3_nt: TGCAGTGTACAGCGGGAGGGCCTGGCCAAAAACATTCAGTACTTC
cdr3_aa: CSVQREGLAKNIQYF
clone_size: -
v_call: TRBV20-1
j_call: TRBJ2-4
d_call: TRBD2

cdr3_nt: TGTGCCAGCAGCTTAGACCGGGACAGGTCCTCTGGGGCCAACGTCCTGACTTTC
cdr3_aa: CASSLDRDRSSGANVLTF
clone_size: -
v_call: TRBV7-2
j_call: TRBJ2-6
d_call: TRBD1

cdr3_nt: TGCGCCAGCAGCTTGGTCGAGCGGGAAGGTGGTGAGCAGTTCTTC
cdr3_aa: CASSLVEREGGEQFF
clone_size: -
v_call: TRBV5-1
j_call: TRBJ2-1
d_call: TRBD2

cdr3_nt: TGTGCCACCAGCAGAGATCTAAGGATCATGAACACTGAAGCTTTCTTT
cdr3_aa: CATSRDLRIMNTEAFF
clone_size: -
v_call: TRBV15
j_call: TRBJ1-1
d_call: -

cdr3_nt: TGTGCCAGCAGTTACAGGAGCACTGAAGCTTTCTTT
cdr3_aa: CASSYRSTEAFF
clone_size: -
v_call: TRBV6-2/TRBV6-3
j_call: TRBJ1-1
d_call: -

cdr3_nt: TGCAGCGTTGACAACACCTTTTCCTACGAGCAGTACTTC
cdr3_aa: CSVDNTFSYEQYF
clone_size: few
v_call: TRBV29-1
j_call: TRBJ2-7
d_call: -

cdr3_nt: TGCAGCGGCACAGGGGTAGGACGATTATTTGAGCAGTTCTTC
cdr3_aa: CSGTGVGRLFEQFF
clone_size: -
v_call: TRBV29-1
j_call: TRBJ2-1
d_call: TRBD1

cdr3_nt: TGTGCCAGCAGTTTATTTAGCACAGATGCGCAGTATTTC
cdr3_aa: CASSLFSTDAQYF
clone_size: -
v_call: TRBV12-3/TRBV12-4
j_call: TRBJ2-3
d_call: -

cdr3_nt: TGTGCCAGCAGCCAAGGTGCTCCGGGCCCAGAGAGTAGGGAGACCCAGTACTTC
cdr3_aa: CASSQGAPGPESRETQYF
clone_size: -
v_call: TRBV4-2
j_call: TRBJ2-5
d_call: -

cdr3_nt: TGTGCCAGCAGCCAAGGGGCTAGCGTTCAAGAGACCCAGTACTTC
cdr3_aa: CASSQGASVQETQYF
clone_size: -
v_call: TRBV4-2
j_call: TRBJ2-5
d_call: -

cdr3_nt: TGTGCCAGCAGCTCGGGACTCCATAAGGGGGATGAGCAGTTCTTC
cdr3_aa: CASSSGLHKGDEQFF
clone_size: -
v_call: TRBV7-3
j_call: TRBJ2-1
d_call: -

cdr3_nt: TGTGCCAGCAGTATTCCGGGACGGACTAACTATGGCTACACCTTC
cdr3_aa: CASSIPGRTNYGYTF
clone_size: -
v_call: TRBV12-3/TRBV12-4
j_call: TRBJ1-2
d_call: -

cdr3_nt: TGTGCCAGCAGTAATCAGGGGGCGGGCTACGAGCAGTACTTC
cdr3_aa: CASSNQGAGYEQYF
clone_size: -
v_call: TRBV2
j_call: TRBJ2-7
d_call: TRBD1

cdr3_nt: TGTGCCAGCAGTTACTCGTGGGAGAACTCCTACAATGAGCAGTTCTTC
cdr3_aa: CASSYSWENSYNEQFF
clone_size: few
v_call: TRBV6-5
j_call: TRBJ2-1
d_call: -

cdr3_nt: TGTGCCAGCAGGGGCCCGGGGACTGGATATGAGCAGTTCTTC
cdr3_aa: CASRGPGTGYEQFF
clone_size: few
v_call: TRBV12-3/TRBV12-4
j_call: TRBJ2-1
d_call: -

cdr3_nt: TGCAGCGTTGTTAAGCCGCTGACAGAAGGCTACACCTTC
cdr3_aa: CSVVKPLTEGYTF
clone_size: few
v_call: TRBV29-1
j_call: TRBJ1-2
d_call: -

cdr3_nt: TGCGCCAGCAGCTTGGGGGGCCATAGCGGGAACGCAGATACGCAGTATTTT
cdr3_aa: CASSLGGHSGNADTQYF
clone_size: -
v_call: TRBV5-1
j_call: TRBJ2-3
d_call: TRBD2

cdr3_nt: TGCGCCAGCAGCCAAGATCGGACTAGCGGCTACTCTGAGCAGTTCTTC
cdr3_aa: CASSQDRTSGYSEQFF
clone_size: once
v_call: TRBV4-1
j_call: TRBJ2-1
d_call: TRBD2